The 26 T cell receptor beta chains below all came from one sample that was sequenced in a study of T cell repertoires in cytomegalovirus infection. TCRdb processed the reads anew with MiXCR; each CDR3 protein has one entry. The sample carries some 920,000 distinct CDR3 sequences, roughly 30% recorded once. For these TCRs, the target antigens are not known. The source material was cultured CD8+ T cells from PBMCs, sampled from culture after CMV antigen stimulation. Receptors were obtained from a human donor in good health (CMV status not recorded). Some clones in this sample may be carry-over from other donors' samples.

The V gene is TRBV2, the J gene TRBJ1-2; maybe TRBD1 (5 bases). Trimming removed 7 bases at V and 5 bases at J, with 23 bases between. The germline gives CDR1 SNHLY, CDR2 FYNNEI. There are 16 residues in the CDR3. CDR3 region: CASNLRDGEGFYGYTF. The CDR3 DNA is TGTGCCAGCAATCTCCGGGACGGTGAGGGGTTTTATGGCTACACCTTC.

This chain connects TRBV12-3 or TRBV12-4 to TRBJ2-7; TRBD1 or TRBD2 may be the D gene (5 bases each). Trimming pared 7 bases from V and 7 bases from J, leaving 17 bases between. The CDR3 is 13 residues long. As DNA, the CDR3 is TGTGCCAGCACCCAAAGGGGACGAGGAGAGCAGTACTTC. The encoded protein is CASTQRGRGEQYF.

This clonotype was counted once. J is TRBJ1-4 and V is TRBV7-8; D is unresolved. V lost 2 bases and J 12 bases, leaving 10 bases between the germline ends. Germline-derived CDR1 and CDR2 are SGHVS and FQNEAQ. This CDR3 contains 12 residues. The CDR3 loop reads CASSLRQRELFF. The CDR3 DNA reads TGTGCCAGCAGCTTAAGGCAGAGGGAACTGTTTTTT.

In regard to this clonotype: The germline gene is not matched at one end of the junction; a read error may be the cause. V gene TRBV7-3 combines with J gene TRBJ1-2; tentatively, D is TRBD1 (6 bases). Per germline, CDR1 SGHTA and CDR2 FQGTGA. This CDR3 comprises 12 residues. The CDR3 loop is CAGSHGQSGYTF. CDR3 nucleotide sequence: TGTGCCGGCAGCCATGGACAGTCTGGCTACACCTTC.

This clonotype was seen at least ten times. The chain couples TRBV7-8 to TRBJ2-3; 8 nucleotides align to TRBD2. The CDR3 has 15 amino acids. V shed 4 bases and J 2 bases; nucleotides not matched to a gene: 5. The germline CDR1 and CDR2 sequences are SGHVS and FQNEAQ. The CDR3 spells CASSSRTSLTDTQYF. The CDR3 bases are TGTGCCAGCAGCTCCCGGACTAGCCTCACAGATACGCAGTATTTT. Variable domain in full (rest from reference TRBV7-8 and TRBJ2-3): GAGVSQSPRYKVAKRGQDVALRCDPISGHVSLFWYQQALGQGPEFLTYFQNEAQLDKSGLPSDRFFAERPEGSVSTLKIQRTQQEDSAVYLCASSSRTSLTDTQYFGPGTRLTVL.

J is TRBJ1-6 and V is TRBV27; D perhaps matches TRBD1 (5 bases). CDR1 and CDR2 from the germline V gene are MNHEY and SMNVEV (reference sequence). Trimming took off 7 bases at V and 7 bases at J, with 17 bases between the two ends. The CDR3 consists of 15 residues. CDR3 nucleotide sequence: TGTGCCAGCATTCATTTCCGGGACGGAAATTCACCCCTCCACTTT. It codes for CASIHFRDGNSPLHF.

The gene calls are TRBV9 and TRBJ2-2, with 9 bases lining up with TRBD2. Germline values: CDR1 SGDLS, CDR2 YYNGEE. V was clipped by 4 bases and J by 5 bases; unmatched bases: 12. The CDR3 contains 17 residues. The CDR3 coding sequence is TGTGCCAGCAGCACCAGTAGCCAGCGGGGGGCGACCGGGGAGCTGTTTTTT. Translating gives CASSTSSQRGATGELFF. Supplemented by reference TRBV9 and TRBJ2-2, the full variable domain reads DSGVTQTPKHLITATGQRVTLRCSPRSGDLSVYWYQQSLDQGLQFLIQYYNGEERAKGNILERFSAQQFPDLHSELNLSSLELGDSALYFCASSTSSQRGATGELFFGEGSRLTVL.

This clonotype showed up just a few times. The chain combines TRBV7-6 with TRBJ2-7; D uncertain. Germline lookup yields CDR1 SGHVS and CDR2 FNYEAQ. The CDR3 is made up of 17 amino acids. V was shortened by 2 bases and J by 0 bases, with 17 bases between the two germline ends. The CDR3 DNA follows: TGTGCCAGCAGCTTATTATCGAGCATGGGGTTCTCCTACGAGCAGTACGTC. Encoded protein: CASSLLSSMGFSYEQYV.

This clonotype was recorded many times. The V gene is TRBV10-3, the J gene TRBJ2-1; 11 bases are shared with TRBD1. The junction had 8 bases not matched to a gene; V was cut back by 9 bases and J by 7 bases. This CDR3 has 14 amino acids. Germline CDR1 is ENHRY and CDR2 is SYGVKD. CDR3 nucleotide sequence: TGTGCCATAGGAAACCGGGACAGGGGGAATGAGCAGTTCTTC. It translates to CAIGNRDRGNEQFF.

The V gene is TRBV29-1, the J gene TRBJ2-1; D tentatively reads TRBD1 or TRBD2 (7 bases each). The CDR3 sequence is 15 residues long. From germline, CDR1 is SQVTM and CDR2 ANQGSEA. V lost 1 base, J lost 4 bases, and 14 bases lay in between. CDR3 coding DNA: TGCAGCGTTGAAGGGAGTCAGGGGGGGTACAATGAGCAGTTCTTC. It encodes CSVEGSQGGYNEQFF.

This clonotype has ten or more counts. The chain employs TRBV24-1 and TRBJ1-5, with D perhaps matching TRBD1 (6 bases). V was shortened by 1 base and J by 5 bases, with 14 bases between the two germline ends. The CDR3 covers 16 residues. Germline lookup yields CDR1 KGHDR and CDR2 SFDVKD. The chain's CDR3 is CATSDLTGIGHQPQHF. DNA of the CDR3: TGTGCCACCAGTGATTTAACAGGGATCGGGCATCAGCCCCAGCATTTT.

This clonotype was counted a few times. The rearrangement links TRBV7-9 to TRBJ1-4; D unclear. The V gene's germline CDR1 is SEHNR and CDR2 FQNEAQ (reference sequence). Trimming pared 6 bases from V and 0 bases from J, leaving 5 bases between. The CDR3 is 13 amino acids. CDR3: CASRSPTNEKLFF. The DNA for the CDR3 is TGTGCCAGCAGGTCCCCAACTAATGAAAAACTGTTTTTT.

This clonotype was recorded once. The chain uses TRBV10-3 and TRBJ2-3; D might be TRBD1 (5 bases). Germline-derived CDR1 and CDR2 are ENHRY and SYGVKD. The CDR3 contains 14 residues. V dropped 10 bases and J dropped 1 base, with 15 bases sitting between them. The CDR3 DNA sequence: TGTGCCACCTCAGACAGTCTACGCACAGATACGCAGTATTTT. This sequence encodes CATSDSLRTDTQYF.

This clonotype has a count of ten or more. The chain combines TRBV7-6 with TRBJ2-3; 13 nucleotides align to TRBD2. Germline V gene lookup returns CDR1 SGHVS and CDR2 FNYEAQ. There are 18 residues in the CDR3. V shed 5 bases, J shed 0 bases, and the junction held 8 bases outside the gene matches. The CDR3: CASSPRTSGGGSTDTQYF. CDR3 bases: TGTGCCAGCAGCCCCCGGACTAGCGGGGGAGGTAGCACAGATACGCAGTATTTT.

The J gene is TRBJ1-6, the V gene TRBV7-4, with a tentative D call TRBD1 (5 bases). The CDR3 spans 14 residues. Germline CDR1 reads SGHVT; CDR2 reads SQSDAQ. The V end lost 1 base, the J end lost 6 bases, and 7 bases lay between the germline ends. The DNA for the CDR3 is TGTGCCAGCAGCTTAGATGGGGGTAATTCACCCCTCCACTTT. Its translation is CASSLDGGNSPLHF.

The chain combines TRBV25-1 with TRBJ2-5, with D unresolved. The CDR3 is 15 amino acids. Trimming left V 1 base short and J 0 bases short, with 9 bases between. Germline CDR1 is MGHDK and CDR2 is SYGVNS. CDR3 DNA: TGTGCCAGCAGTGAATGGAACAAGAACCAAGAGACCCAGTACTTC. This translates into CASSEWNKNQETQYF.

A note on this clonotype: A read error is likely, as this CDR3 ends without the conserved phenylalanine or tryptophan. V is TRBV11-2 and J is TRBJ1-1; D uncertain. V was trimmed by 2 bases and J by 0 bases, leaving 13 bases between them. This CDR3 comprises 16 residues. Germline CDR1 reads SGHAT; CDR2 reads FQNNGV. In nucleotides, the CDR3 is TGTGCCAGCAGCTTAAGGGATTCACCCATGAACACTGAAGCTTTCTTA. Translation: CASSLRDSPMNTEAFL.

This clonotype has at least ten counts. The gene calls are TRBV7-9 and TRBJ1-1; D call uncertain. This CDR3 spans 16 amino acids. Germline values: CDR1 SEHNR, CDR2 FQNEAQ (reference sequence). V gave up 7 bases and J gave up 0 bases, with 18 bases separating them. For the CDR3, the DNA is TGTGCCAGCACCCCCCGTGAGGGCGATCTGAACACTGAAGCTTTCTTT. Its translation is CASTPREGDLNTEAFF.

V gene TRBV5-5 combines with J gene TRBJ2-2; 7 bases align to TRBD2. CDR3 length: 16 residues. Trimming cost V 4 bases and J 2 bases; bases outside gene matches: 8. Germline V gives CDR1 SGHKS, CDR2 YYEKEE (reference sequence). The DNA for the CDR3 is TGTGCCAGCAGCGGACCCAGCGGGGTTAACACCGGGGAGCTGTTTTTT. This sequence encodes CASSGPSGVNTGELFF.

This clonotype showed up just a few times. DNA for the CDR3: TGTGCCAGCAGTCCGCAACCGGGACAGGGTCCCGAGCAGTACTTC. Amino acid sequence: CASSPQPGQGPEQYF. The rearrangement uses TRBV2 and TRBJ2-7, with 9 bases fitting TRBD1. The CDR3 has 15 amino acids. Germline values: CDR1 SNHLY, CDR2 FYNNEI. J lost 6 bases, V lost 5 bases, and 11 bases had no gene match.

This chain connects TRBV4-1 to TRBJ2-7; 7 bases are a match to TRBD1. The CDR3 has 15 residues. J lost 5 bases, V lost 0 bases, and 7 bases had no gene match. The germline V gene encodes CDR1 MGHRA and CDR2 YSYEKL. In DNA, the CDR3 is TGCGCCAGCAGCCAAGAGGACAGGCCAGTCCACGAGCAGTACTTC. Translating gives CASSQEDRPVHEQYF.

The chain recombines TRBV5-3 with TRBJ2-7; possible D gene TRBD1, 5 bases. TRBV5-3 is recorded as an ORF, its role being uncertain. The CDR3 is made up of 12 amino acids. V was cut by 8 bases and J by 5 bases, with 14 bases left in between. The CDR3 DNA is TGTGCCAGCAGCATCAGGGTCGACGAGCAGTACGTC. Translated, it gives CASSIRVDEQYV.

In this sample, this clonotype turned up a few times. The rearrangement joins TRBV6-1 to TRBJ1-2; the match to TRBD1 covers 8 bases. CDR1 is MNHNS and CDR2 is SASEGT in the germline V gene. The CDR3 covers 14 residues. After removal of 7 bases from V and 4 bases from J, the junction contained 8 bases not matched to a gene. The CDR3 DNA reads as TGTGCCAGCAAGGCGGGACAGGCTTTCTATGGCTACACCTTC. Translating it yields CASKAGQAFYGYTF.

This clonotype was detected a few times. The chain is built from TRBV7-9 and TRBJ1-5; possibly TRBD1 for D (6 bases). Germline V lookup: CDR1 SEHNR, CDR2 FQNEAQ (reference sequence). Trimming left V 7 bases short and J 0 bases short, with 16 bases between. The CDR3 covers 16 residues. CDR3 DNA sequence: TGTGCCAGCACCTATGGGGGGGCCCCTAGCAATCAGCCCCAGCATTTT. Translating it yields CASTYGGAPSNQPQHF.

V gene TRBV12-3 or TRBV12-4 combines with J gene TRBJ1-2; D is unclear. Deletions cut 7 bases from V and 7 bases from J, with 16 bases between. The CDR3 is 13 residues long. The CDR3: CASKEKWRVGYTF. CDR3 in DNA: TGTGCCAGCAAAGAAAAATGGAGGGTTGGCTACACCTTC.

The sample holds many counts of this clonotype. The gene calls are TRBV12-3 or TRBV12-4 and TRBJ1-2; D remains ambiguous. The CDR3 spans 13 residues. The V end lost 6 bases, the J end lost 8 bases, and 16 bases lay between the germline ends. CDR3 sequence (DNA): TGTGCCAGCAGATCGGGGAGTTTGGAAGGCTACACCTTC. It encodes CASRSGSLEGYTF.